Listed below are T cell receptor beta chains from one sample, sequenced in a study of blood T cells in healthy people across ages. Via MiXCR, TCRdb re-called the 5' RACE reads, giving one row per CDR3 protein. The table has 1.5 million to 2 million distinct CDR3 sequences, roughly 49% seen once. Specimen: blood. These receptor sequences come from a woman between 40 and 50 years old in good health. Each CDR3 is given without its conserved first and last residue. Each record gives: J gene, V gene, CDR3 protein.

J: TRBJ1-2
V: TRBV9
CDR3: ASSVGVDPDYGYT

J: TRBJ2-7
V: TRBV7-2
CDR3: ASSQDLTSFYEQY

J: TRBJ2-1
V: TRBV10-2
CDR3: ASIGGQAEQF

J: TRBJ2-5
V: TRBV7-2
CDR3: ASSSSTGNKETQY

J: TRBJ2-5
V: TRBV13
CDR3: ASSLSLGRLQETQY

J: TRBJ2-5
V: TRBV29-1
CDR3: SVEGLLLRETQY

J: TRBJ1-2
V: TRBV9
CDR3: ASSYDGGADGYT

J: TRBJ2-1
V: TRBV4-1
CDR3: ASSQDLAGGPNEQF

J: TRBJ2-7
V: TRBV19
CDR3: ASSKRTGTEQY

J: TRBJ2-1
V: TRBV20-1
CDR3: SLMLPRENGEQF

J: TRBJ2-1
V: TRBV20-1
CDR3: SARDVGAHGNEQF

J: .
V: TRBV10-3
CDR3: AISELGRGQETQY

J: TRBJ1-2
V: TRBV27
CDR3: ASSFSGHQMNGYT

J: .
V: TRBV6-1
CDR3: ASSEEEDEQY

J: TRBJ1-4
V: TRBV6-6
CDR3: ASDRQGAFEKLF